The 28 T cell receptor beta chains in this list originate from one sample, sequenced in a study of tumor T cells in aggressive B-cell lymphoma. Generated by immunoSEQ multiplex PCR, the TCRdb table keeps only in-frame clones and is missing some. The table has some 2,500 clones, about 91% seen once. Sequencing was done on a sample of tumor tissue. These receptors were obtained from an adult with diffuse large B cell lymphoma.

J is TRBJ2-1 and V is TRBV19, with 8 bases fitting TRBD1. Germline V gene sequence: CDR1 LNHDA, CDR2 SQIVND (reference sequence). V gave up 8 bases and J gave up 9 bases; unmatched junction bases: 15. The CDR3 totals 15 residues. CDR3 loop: CASRYRDRLDPEQFF. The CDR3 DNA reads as TGTGCCAGTCGGTACCGGGACAGGCTCGACCCTGAGCAGTTCTTC. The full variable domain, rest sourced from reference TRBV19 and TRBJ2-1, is DGGITQSPKYLFRKEGQNVTLSCEQNLNHDAMYWYRQDPGQGLRLIYYSQIVNDFQKGDIAEGYSVSREKKESFPLTVTSAQKNPTAFYLCASRYRDRLDPEQFFGPGTRLTVL.

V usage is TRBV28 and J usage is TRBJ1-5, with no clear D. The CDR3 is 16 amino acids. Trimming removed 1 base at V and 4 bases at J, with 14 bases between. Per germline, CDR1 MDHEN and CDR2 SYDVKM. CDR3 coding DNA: TGTGCCAGCAGTTTATCGGAGGTCCTGCTTAATCAGCCCCAGCATTTT. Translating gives CASSLSEVLLNQPQHF.

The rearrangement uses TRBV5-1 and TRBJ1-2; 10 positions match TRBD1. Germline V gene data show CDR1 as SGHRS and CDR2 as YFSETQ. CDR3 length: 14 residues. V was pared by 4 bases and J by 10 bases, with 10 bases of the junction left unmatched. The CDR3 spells CASSQGQGGDDYTF. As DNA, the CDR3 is TGCGCCAGCAGCCAAGGACAGGGGGGAGACGACTACACCTTC.

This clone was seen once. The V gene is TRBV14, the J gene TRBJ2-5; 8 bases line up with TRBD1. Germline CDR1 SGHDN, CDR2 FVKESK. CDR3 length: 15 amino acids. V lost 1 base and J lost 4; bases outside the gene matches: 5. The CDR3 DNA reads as TGTGCCAGCAGCCAAGTCCCCGACAGGGGAGAGACCCAGTACTTC. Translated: CASSQVPDRGETQYF. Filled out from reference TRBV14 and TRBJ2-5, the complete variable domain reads EAGVTQFPSHSVIEKGQTVTLRCDPISGHDNLYWYRRVMGKEIKFLLHFVKESKQDESGMPNNRFLAERTGGTYSTLKVQPAELEDSGVYFCASSQVPDRGETQYFGPGTRLLVL.

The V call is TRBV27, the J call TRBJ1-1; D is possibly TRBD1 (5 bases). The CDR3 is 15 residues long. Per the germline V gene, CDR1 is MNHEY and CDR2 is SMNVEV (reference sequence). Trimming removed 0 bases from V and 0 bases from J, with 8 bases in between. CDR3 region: CASSLSTVMNTEAFF. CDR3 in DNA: TGTGCCAGCAGTTTATCGACAGTTATGAACACTGAAGCTTTCTTT.

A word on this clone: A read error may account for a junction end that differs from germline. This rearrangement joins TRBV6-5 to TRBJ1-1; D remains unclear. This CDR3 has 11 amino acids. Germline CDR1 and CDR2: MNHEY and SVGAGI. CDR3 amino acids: CASSYVGDSIF. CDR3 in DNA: TGTGCCAGCAGTTACGTCGGTGACTCGATCTTT.

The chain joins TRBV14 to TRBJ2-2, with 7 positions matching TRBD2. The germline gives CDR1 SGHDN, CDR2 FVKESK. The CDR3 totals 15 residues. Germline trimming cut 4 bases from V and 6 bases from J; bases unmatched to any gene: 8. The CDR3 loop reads CASSREGPAAGELFF. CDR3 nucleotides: TGTGCCAGCAGCCGGGAGGGGCCTGCCGCCGGGGAGCTGTTTTTT.

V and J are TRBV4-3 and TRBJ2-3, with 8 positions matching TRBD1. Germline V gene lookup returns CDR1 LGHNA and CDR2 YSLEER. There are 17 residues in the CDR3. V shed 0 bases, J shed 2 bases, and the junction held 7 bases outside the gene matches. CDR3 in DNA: TGCGCCAGCAGCCAAGAGTATGGGGACAGGTACACAGATACGCAGTATTTT. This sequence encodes CASSQEYGDRYTDTQYF.

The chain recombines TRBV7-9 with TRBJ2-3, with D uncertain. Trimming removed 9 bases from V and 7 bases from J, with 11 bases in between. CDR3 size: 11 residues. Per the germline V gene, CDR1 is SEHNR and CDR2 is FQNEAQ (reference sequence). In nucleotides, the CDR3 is TGTGCCAGTTTTCAACTAAATACGCAGTATTTT. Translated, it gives CASFQLNTQYF.

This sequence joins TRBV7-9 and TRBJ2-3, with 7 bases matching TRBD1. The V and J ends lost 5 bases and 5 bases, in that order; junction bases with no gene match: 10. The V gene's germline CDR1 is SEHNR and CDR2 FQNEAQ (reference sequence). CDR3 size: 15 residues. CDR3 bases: TGTGCCAGCAGCCCAGAGGGGGCAGGGTTAGATACGCAGTATTTT. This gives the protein CASSPEGAGLDTQYF.

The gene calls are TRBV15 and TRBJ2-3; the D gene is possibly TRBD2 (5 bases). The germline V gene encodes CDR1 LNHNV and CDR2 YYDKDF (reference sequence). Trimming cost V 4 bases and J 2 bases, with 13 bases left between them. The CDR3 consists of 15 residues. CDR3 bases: TGTGCCACCAGCATGAAGGGAGCGTTCACAGATACGCAGTATTTT. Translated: CATSMKGAFTDTQYF. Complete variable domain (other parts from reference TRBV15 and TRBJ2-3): DAMVIQNPRYQVTQFGKPVTLSCSQTLNHNVMYWYQQKSSQAPKLLFHYYDKDFNNEADTPDNFQSRRPNTSFCFLDIRSPGLGDTAMYLCATSMKGAFTDTQYFGPGTRLTVL.

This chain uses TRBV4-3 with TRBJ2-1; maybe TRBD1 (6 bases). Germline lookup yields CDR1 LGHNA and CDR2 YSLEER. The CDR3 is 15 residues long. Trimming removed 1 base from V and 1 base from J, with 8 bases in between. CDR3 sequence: CASSQVRGSYNEQFF. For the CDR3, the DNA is TGCGCCAGCAGCCAAGTCAGGGGTTCCTACAATGAGCAGTTCTTC.

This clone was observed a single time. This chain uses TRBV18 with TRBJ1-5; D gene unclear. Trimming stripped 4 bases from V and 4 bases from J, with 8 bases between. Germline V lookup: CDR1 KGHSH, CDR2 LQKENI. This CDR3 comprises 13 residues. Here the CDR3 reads CASSLIENQPQHF. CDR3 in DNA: TGTGCCAGCTCACTTATAGAGAATCAGCCCCAGCATTTT.

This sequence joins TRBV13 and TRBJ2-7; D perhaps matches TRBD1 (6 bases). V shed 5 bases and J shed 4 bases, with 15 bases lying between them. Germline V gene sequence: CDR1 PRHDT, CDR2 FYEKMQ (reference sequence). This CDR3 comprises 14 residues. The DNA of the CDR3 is TGTGCCAGCAGCCTAAACGCAGGGGTTTACGAGCAGTACTTC. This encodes CASSLNAGVYEQYF. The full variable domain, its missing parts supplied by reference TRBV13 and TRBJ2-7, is AAGVIQSPRHLIKEKRETATLKCYPIPRHDTVYWYQQGPGQDPQFLISFYEKMQSDKGSIPDRFSAQQFSDYHSELNMSSLELGDSALYFCASSLNAGVYEQYFGPGTRLTVT.

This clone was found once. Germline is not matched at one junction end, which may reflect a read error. Here the CDR3 DNA reads TGTGCCAGCAGTAACTCGATGGAAGGGGAGGCCTACGAGCAGTACTTC. As protein: CASSNSMEGEAYEQYF. This chain connects TRBV6-4 to TRBJ2-7; TRBD2 might be the D (6 bases). The CDR3 contains 16 residues. The V gene's germline CDR1 is MRHNA and CDR2 SNTAGT.

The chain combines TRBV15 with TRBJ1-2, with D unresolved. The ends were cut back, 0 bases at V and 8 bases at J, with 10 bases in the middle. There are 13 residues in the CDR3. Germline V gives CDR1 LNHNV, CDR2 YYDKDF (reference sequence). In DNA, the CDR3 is TGTGCCACCAGCAGAGATAAACTAACGGGCTACACCTTC. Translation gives CATSRDKLTGYTF. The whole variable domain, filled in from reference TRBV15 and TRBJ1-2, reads DAMVIQNPRYQVTQFGKPVTLSCSQTLNHNVMYWYQQKSSQAPKLLFHYYDKDFNNEADTPDNFQSRRPNTSFCFLDIRSPGLGDTAMYLCATSRDKLTGYTFGSGTRLTVV.

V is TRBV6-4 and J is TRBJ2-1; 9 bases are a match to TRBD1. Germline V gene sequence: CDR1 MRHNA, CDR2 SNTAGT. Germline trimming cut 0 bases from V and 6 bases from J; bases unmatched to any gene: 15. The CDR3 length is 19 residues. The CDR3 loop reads CASSDSTGGWRELCNEQFF. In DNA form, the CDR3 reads TGTGCCAGCAGTGACTCGACAGGGGGTTGGCGGGAGTTGTGCAATGAGCAGTTCTTC.

The chain's CDR3 is CASKRGSQETQYF. The DNA for the CDR3 is TGTGCCAGCAAGCGGGGGTCCCAAGAGACCCAGTACTTC. V and J are TRBV6-5 and TRBJ2-5, with TRBD2 matching 8 bases. This CDR3 region has 13 residues. Trimming took 7 bases from V and 1 from J; bases not matched to a gene: 2. Germline CDR1 MNHEY, CDR2 SVGAGI.

Here the CDR3 reads CASSLLAGANEQFF. The CDR3 DNA sequence: TGTGCCAGCAGCCTGCTAGCGGGAGCTAATGAGCAGTTCTTC. The V gene is TRBV9, the J gene TRBJ2-1; 10 bases line up with TRBD2. This CDR3 has 14 amino acids. Germline V gene lookup returns CDR1 SGDLS and CDR2 YYNGEE. The V and J ends lost 4 bases and 7 bases, in that order; junction bases with no gene match: 5. Combining the CDR3 with reference TRBV9 and TRBJ2-1 gives the whole variable domain DSGVTQTPKHLITATGQRVTLRCSPRSGDLSVYWYQQSLDQGLQFLIQYYNGEERAKGNILERFSAQQFPDLHSELNLSSLELGDSALYFCASSLLAGANEQFFGPGTRLTVL.

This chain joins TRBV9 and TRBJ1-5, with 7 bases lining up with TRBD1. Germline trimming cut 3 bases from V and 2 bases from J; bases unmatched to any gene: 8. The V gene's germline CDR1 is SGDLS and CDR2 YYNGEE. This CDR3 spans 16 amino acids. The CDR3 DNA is TGTGCCAGCAGCGCCTCCGGAACAGGGGGCAATCAGCCCCAGCATTTT. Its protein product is CASSASGTGGNQPQHF.

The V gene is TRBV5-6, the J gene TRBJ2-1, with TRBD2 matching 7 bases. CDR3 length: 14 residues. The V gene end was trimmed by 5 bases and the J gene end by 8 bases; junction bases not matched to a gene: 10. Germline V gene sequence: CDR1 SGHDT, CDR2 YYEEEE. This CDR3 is CASRPYGGRDEQFF. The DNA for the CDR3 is TGTGCCAGCAGGCCCTACGGGGGGAGGGATGAGCAGTTCTTC. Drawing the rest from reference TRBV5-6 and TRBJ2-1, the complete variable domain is DAGVTQSPTHLIKTRGQQVTLRCSPKSGHDTVSWYQQALGQGPQFIFQYYEEEERQRGNFPDRFSGHQFPNYSSELNVNALLLGDSALYLCASRPYGGRDEQFFGPGTRLTVL.

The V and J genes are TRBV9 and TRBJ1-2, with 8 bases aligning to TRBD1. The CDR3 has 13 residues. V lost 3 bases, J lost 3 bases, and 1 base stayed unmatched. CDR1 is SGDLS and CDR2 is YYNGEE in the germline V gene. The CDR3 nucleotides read TGTGCCAGCAGCGGACAGGGGTACTATGGCTACACCTTC. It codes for CASSGQGYYGYTF.

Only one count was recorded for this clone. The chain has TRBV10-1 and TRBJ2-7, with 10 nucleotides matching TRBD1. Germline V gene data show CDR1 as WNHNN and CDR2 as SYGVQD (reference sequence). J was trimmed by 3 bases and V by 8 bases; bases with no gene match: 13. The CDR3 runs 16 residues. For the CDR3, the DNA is TGCGCCAGCGCGCAAATACTCCGGGACAGGGGCTACGAGCAGTACTTC. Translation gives CASAQILRDRGYEQYF.

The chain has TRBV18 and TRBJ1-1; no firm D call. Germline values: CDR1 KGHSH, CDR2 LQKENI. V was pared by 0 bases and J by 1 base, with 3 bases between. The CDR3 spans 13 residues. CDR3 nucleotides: TGTGCCAGCTCACCACCGCGGAACACTGAAGCTTTCTTT. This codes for CASSPPRNTEAFF.

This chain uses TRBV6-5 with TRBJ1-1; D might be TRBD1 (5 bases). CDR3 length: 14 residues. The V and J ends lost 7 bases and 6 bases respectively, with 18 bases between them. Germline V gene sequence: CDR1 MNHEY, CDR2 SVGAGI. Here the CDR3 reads CASTSGGIGAEAFF. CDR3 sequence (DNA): TGTGCCAGCACCTCGGGGGGGATTGGGGCTGAAGCTTTCTTT.

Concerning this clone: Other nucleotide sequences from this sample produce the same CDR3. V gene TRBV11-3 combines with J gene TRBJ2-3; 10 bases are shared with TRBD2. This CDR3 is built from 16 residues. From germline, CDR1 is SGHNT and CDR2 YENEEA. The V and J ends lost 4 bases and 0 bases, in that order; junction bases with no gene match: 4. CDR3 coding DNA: TGTGCCAGCAGCTCTAGCGGGAGTCTAAGCACAGATACGCAGTATTTT. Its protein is CASSSSGSLSTDTQYF.

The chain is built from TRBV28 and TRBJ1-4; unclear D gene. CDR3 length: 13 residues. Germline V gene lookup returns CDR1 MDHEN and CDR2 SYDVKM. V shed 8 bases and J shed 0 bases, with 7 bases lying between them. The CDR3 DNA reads TGTGCCAGCTCCAGGTCAACTAATGAAAAACTGTTTTTT. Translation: CASSRSTNEKLFF.

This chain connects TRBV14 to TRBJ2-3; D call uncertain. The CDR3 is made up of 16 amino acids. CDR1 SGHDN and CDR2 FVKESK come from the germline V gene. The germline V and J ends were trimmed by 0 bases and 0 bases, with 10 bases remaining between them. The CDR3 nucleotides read TGTGCCAGCAGCCAAGATCTAGGCGGTAGCACAGATACGCAGTATTTT. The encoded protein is CASSQDLGGSTDTQYF.